This T cell receptor beta chain appears in the sequencing data of a study of blood T cell repertoires in COVID-19 (dated by TCRdb to between 2020 and 2021). A note on the overall study: Collaborator samples came from the United States, Italy and Spain and covered acute and convalescent phases of COVID-19. The prospective study material was composed of cDNA or gDNA derived from T cells, B-cell-depleted T cells, or PBMCs. Subjects who had been exposed to COVID-19, were actively infected with it, or had recovered from it provided the deeply sampled blood TCRbeta repertoires that made up the dataset. The repertoires were released in a freely available public database intended as a resource for research on the immune response to SARS-CoV-2. Samples were obtained from the ongoing ImmuneRACE study (first 160 participants) and from approximately 1,200 subjects provided by 6 global collaborators. Sample metadata almost always included a de-identified subject ID, COVID-19 status, age in years and sex. Where available, HLA class I and class II types were taken from metadata supplied by the sample provider and were not determined by assay-based typing. Overall study outcomes, separate from this receptor: How much clinical and demographic metadata was included differed by source and by participant, and the metadata was provided uncurated.

V loses 5 bases at its end and J loses 6 bases; junction bases beyond the gene matches: 9. Taken from cysteine to phenylalanine, the CDR3 has 15 residues. The entry retains the CDR3 DNA only, 45 bases that are in frame from base 1. The germline V gene specifies SGHAT as CDR1 and FQNNGV as CDR2. In regard to this clone: Its specific antigen is unknown. No base qualities exist here, and no much larger clone lies one base off it.

At one collaborating source in Seattle, patients were enrolled during active infection and were followed longitudinally through the course of disease. Collaborating institutions collected whole blood in K2EDTA tubes following their own protocols. Collaborator samples were shipped for TCRbeta analysis as frozen whole blood, isolated PBMCs, or DNA extracted from either sample type. The immunoSEQ Assay, a bias-controlled multiplex PCR, was used to amplify TCRbeta CDR3 regions from genomic DNA. For the original study's pipeline: Within the assay, amplification of reference gene primers was used to estimate how many nucleated cells each sample contained. Sequence reads were collapsed and filtered to measure the absolute abundance of every unique TCRbeta CDR3 rearrangement. For each sample, productive Simpson clonality was calculated as the square root of Simpson's diversity index across productive rearrangements. The table was pulled from immuneACCESS by TCRdb, which kept in-frame rearrangements only. Such tables lose some clones; where checked, under half of the loss comes from unresolved V genes, and the rest has no known cause. The V and J calls and clone size are taken from that table; D and trimming were inferred from the DNA. For this sample the table gives about 370,000 clones, of which about 89% were detected only once. The ten largest clones add up to around 2.8% of the sample.

In this chain, TRBV11-2 is recombined with TRBJ1-5; a stretch of 8 junction bases matches TRBD1. This TCR was sampled from a woman aged 25 to 39 with COVID-19, enrolled during active disease. Sequenced: peripheral blood. The encoded CDR3 is CASSPSGGAGQPQHF. The bases are TGTGCCAGCAGCCCGTCAGGGGGCGCAGGTCAGCCCCAGCATTTT.